This TCR beta chain was sequenced for a study of neurological immune-mediated disorders. Input was about a million sorted T cells, either CD4+ or CD8+. In its sample, this clonotype was seen many times. Germline V gives CDR1 SGHRS, CDR2 YFSETQ. CDR3 length: 16 amino acids. Trimming pared 4 bases from V and 0 bases from J, leaving 14 bases between. Each CDR3 protein is one row after TCRdb ran MiXCR on the 5' RACE reads. The table includes roughly 32,000 distinct CDR3 sequences, approximately 5.3% detected once. Sample: CD4+ T cells from blood. This clonotype originated in a woman aged 50 to 65 in good health. The gene calls are TRBV5-1 and TRBJ2-1; tentatively, D is TRBD1 (5 bases). The DNA for the CDR3 is TGCGCCAGCAGCCCACAGGAATTCGGCTCCTACAATGAGCAGTTCTTC. Its translation: CASSPQEFGSYNEQFF.